This is a list of T cell receptor beta chains from one sample in a study of OX40 agonist ivuxolimab in advanced cancers. Generated by immunoSEQ multiplex PCR, the TCRdb table keeps only in-frame clones and is missing some. The sample has tens of thousands of clones; approximately 90% are singletons. Specimen: CD4+ or CD8+ T cells sorted from blood, collected in a trial of the OX40 agonist ivuxolimab. The receptors shown here come from an adult with an advanced solid tumor such as melanoma, head and neck, liver or kidney cancer. Each CDR3 is given with its conserved first and last residue. A D gene is named only where the DNA matches it firmly. Size tells how often a clone was seen (once, few, many) or the class of an expanded clone, and some rows leave it out.

D gene	clone size	V gene	J gene	CDR3 length	CDR3 protein	CDR3 DNA
.	.	TRBV11-2	TRBJ2-1	12	CASSDRDSETFF	TGTGCCAGCAGCGACCGGGACTCAGAGACGTTCTTC
TRBD1	.	TRBV5-5	TRBJ1-4	15	CASSLATGPSSGLFF	TGTGCCAGCAGCTTAGCGACAGGGCCGTCTTCCGGACTGTTTTTT
TRBD2	.	TRBV11-3	TRBJ2-1	15	CASSQGLAGAREQFF	TGTGCCAGCAGCCAGGGACTAGCGGGAGCTCGTGAGCAGTTCTTC
.	.	TRBV7-2	TRBJ2-5	17	CASSLEWGRSGRETQYF	TGTGCCAGCAGCTTAGAGTGGGGGCGGTCAGGGCGCGAGACCCAGTACTTC
.	.	TRBV5-1	TRBJ2-5	14	CASSFSQGLETQYF	TGCGCCAGCAGCTTCAGCCAGGGGTTGGAGACCCAGTACTTC
.	.	TRBV19	TRBJ2-7	15	CASSIGTDILSEQYF	TGTGCCAGTAGTATCGGAACGGACATATTGAGCGAGCAGTACTTC
TRBD2	.	TRBV25-1	TRBJ2-1	14	CASSESGRAVEQFF	TGTGCCAGCAGTGAGAGCGGGAGGGCCGTTGAGCAGTTCTTC
TRBD1	.	TRBV28	TRBJ1-1	14	CASRTTGGGTEAFF	TGTGCCAGCAGAACGACAGGGGGCGGCACTGAAGCTTTCTTT
TRBD1	.	TRBV6-5	TRBJ1-1	14	CASTRQGGFGEAFF	TGTGCCAGCACCCGGCAGGGGGGTTTTGGTGAAGCTTTCTTT
TRBD1	once	TRBV7-8	TRBJ1-2	15	CASSATGALDYGYTF	TGTGCCAGCAGCGCGACAGGGGCCCTTGACTATGGCTACACCTTC
.	.	TRBV7-8	TRBJ1-3	14	CASSPGVSGNTIYF	TGTGCCAGCAGCCCTGGGGTCTCTGGAAACACCATATATTTT
.	.	TRBV19	TRBJ1-2	16	CASSIDRGSSNYGYTF	TGTGCCAGTAGTATAGATCGGGGGTCCTCAAACTATGGCTACACCTTC
.	once	TRBV7-2	TRBJ1-1	13	CASSFGENTEAFF	TGTGCCAGCAGCTTCGGCGAAAACACTGAAGCTTTCTTT
TRBD1	.	TRBV19	TRBJ1-5	17	CASSIEGTGRSNQPQHF	TGTGCCAGTAGTATAGAAGGGACAGGGAGGAGCAATCAGCCCCAGCATTTT
.	once	TRBV28	TRBJ1-5	13	CASSPGGNQPQHF	TGTGCCAGCAGTCCGGGGGGCAATCAGCCCCAGCATTTT
TRBD2	.	TRBV18	TRBJ2-7	17	CASSPPNAAGGPYEQYF	TGTGCCAGCTCACCACCCAATGCAGCGGGAGGTCCCTACGAGCAGTACTTC
.	.	TRBV11-3	TRBJ2-5	13	CASSLRGGETQYF	TGTGCCAGCAGCTTGAGGGGGGGAGAGACCCAGTACTTC
TRBD1	few	TRBV7-8	TRBJ1-2	15	CASSLNEGQGYGYTF	TGTGCCAGCAGCCTAAACGAGGGACAGGGGTATGGCTACACCTTC
TRBD2	.	TRBV4-3	TRBJ2-3	18	CASSQDGLGLAGSDTQYF	TGCGCCAGCAGCCAAGACGGCTTGGGACTAGCGGGATCAGATACGCAGTATTTT
TRBD2	.	TRBV9	TRBJ2-7	18	CASSVGTSGGVSPEEKYF	TGTGCCAGCAGCGTCGGGACTAGCGGGGGGGTTTCCCCCGAGGAGAAGTACTTC
.	.	TRBV7-2	TRBJ2-1	16	CASSVGGAGRYNEQFF	TGTGCCAGCAGCGTTGGGGGGGCAGGTAGGTACAATGAGCAGTTCTTC
TRBD2	few	TRBV11-3	TRBJ2-7	18	CASSFSHREREGTYEQYF	TGTGCCAGCAGCTTCAGCCATCGGGAGCGGGAGGGCACCTACGAGCAGTACTTC
.	.	TRBV7-2	TRBJ1-4	15	CASSPTGQSNEKLFF	TGTGCCAGCAGCCCAACTGGACAATCTAATGAAAAACTGTTTTTT
.	.	TRBV11-2	TRBJ1-2	14	CASSGSRGYYGYTF	TGTGCCAGCAGCGGATCTCGGGGTTACTATGGCTACACCTTC